This T cell receptor beta chain was identified during a study of blood T cell repertoires in COVID-19. For the study at large: T cells, B-cell-depleted T cells, or PBMCs supplied cDNA or gDNA.

How the authors handled the data: Amplification of reference gene primers provided the estimated nucleated cell counts. This table comes from immunoSEQ multiplex PCR, and its TCRdb copy is limited to in-frame clones, with some not included. Clone size and V and J calls were adopted from that table, with D and trimming inferred from the DNA. The sample shows 200,000 to 250,000 clones, 65% to 85% of them seen only once. The germline V and J ends were trimmed by 0 bases and 1 base, with 9 bases remaining between them. This CDR3 has 14 residues. From germline, CDR1 is SQVTM and CDR2 ANQGSEA. Residents of about two dozen US areas, aged about 18 to 95 years, made up the participants.

The sequenced material came from PBMCs or T cells enriched from blood (not recorded which). V is TRBV29-1 and J is TRBJ2-5; D call uncertain. The receptor was isolated from a middle-aged woman with acute COVID-19. The CDR3 bases are TGCAGCGTTGAAGATGAGGCGAGCCAAGAGACCCAGTACTTC. Protein product: CSVEDEASQETQYF.